The clone carrying this T cell receptor beta chain has just a few counts. Its antigen remains unidentified. CDR3 length equals 13 residues. Germline trimming cut 11 bases from V and 13 bases from J; bases unmatched to any gene: 13. The V gene's germline CDR1 is SEHNR and CDR2 FQNEAQ (reference sequence). This specimen belongs to a study of CD8+ T cells in alopecia areata. The wider study: Treated patients took oral tofacitinib at 5 to 10 mg twice daily. Scalp area affected, as a percentage, set the severity score of treated patients.

Treatment specified: oral pan-JAK inhibitor, 5-10 mg twice daily. Alopecia areata patients gave lesional scalp punch biopsies and peripheral blood samples. The study, taken as a whole, reports: Tofacitinib did not eliminate many expanded lesional clones from scalp or blood.

RNA extraction and reverse transcription yielded cDNA as sequencing template. TCRdb keeps only in-frame clones here, not all; method: immunoSEQ multiplex PCR. The sample includes under 300,000 clones, 60% of them seen just once. This rearrangement joins TRBV7-9 to TRBJ1-6, with 8 positions matching TRBD1. The TCR originated in a human donor with alopecia areata. The sample consisted of CD4+ T cells sorted from blood, taken between weeks 51 and 52, from a patient treated with tofacitinib. In DNA form, the CDR3 reads TGTGCCGGGACGGACAGGGACTTTTCTCCCCTCCACTTT. Translated: CAGTDRDFSPLHF.